This T cell receptor beta chain is drawn from a study of regulatory T cells in long-lasting Graves disease. Comments on this clonotype: Antigen: not known.

The TCR beta library used iRepertoire HTBI primers with Arm-PCR amplification of CDR3. TCRdb called the multiplex PCR reads again in MiXCR, with one record for every CDR3 protein. This table holds 400,000 to 500,000 distinct CDR3 sequences, about a fifth found once. Findings and caveats of the study: Samples came from peripheral blood alone, without thyroid tissue. Persistent Graves' patients showed less TCR diversity than newly diagnosed patients showed.

Time point of the sample: persistent/refractory GD, antithyroid drugs over 5 years with positive TRAb. PBMC RNA served as the TCR library source. Sequences were derived from peripheral blood mononuclear cells (PBMCs), sampled when the disease was refractory, from a patient treated with antithyroid drugs. The receptor was derived from a female donor with Graves disease.

CDR3 sequence (DNA): TGTGCCAGCAGCAAAGGTTCGCGGGGGGAAGAGACCCAGTACTTC. Protein: CASSKGSRGEETQYF. V is TRBV9 and J is TRBJ2-5; 8 bases match TRBD2. The CDR3 is 15 residues long. V lost 4 bases, J lost 3 bases, and 8 bases stayed unmatched. Germline V CDR1 and CDR2: SGDLS, YYNGEE.